What follows is one T cell receptor (beta chain) and its context. What it binds is not known. The data were taken from a study of shared clonotypes between healthy human individuals. As for the study in general: A few men and a couple of women, aged 18 to 49, were donors.

V dropped 4 bases and J dropped 6 bases, with 12 bases sitting between them. The CDR3 has 13 amino acids. Germline V gives CDR1 MGHDK, CDR2 SYGVNS. Study results and caveats: Non-shared clonotypes were found to have lower generation probabilities than the clonotypes that were shared by all four of the sorted-subset donors.

The naive CD8 population came from CD45RO-negative cells selected for CCR7, without terminally differentiated effector memory CD45RA+ cells. In the authors' workflow: ImmunoSEQ junction-only sequences lacked quality scores, so their filtering differed. The repertoire was sequenced with immunoSEQ multiplex PCR; TCRdb's copy has only in-frame clones and lacks some. The V and J calls and clone size are taken from that table; D and trimming were inferred from the DNA. The table includes approximately 2,200,000 clones, roughly 91% detected once. Sequenced sample: naive CD8+ T cells from PBMCs. The clonotype originates from a man aged 18 to 29 in good health. Some clones in this sample may be carry-over from other donors' samples. V is TRBV25-1 and J is TRBJ1-1; no firm D call. CDR3 nucleotides: TGTGCCAGCAGTGGGGCAGGCCTCCCTGAAGCTTTCTTT. Protein: CASSGAGLPEAFF.